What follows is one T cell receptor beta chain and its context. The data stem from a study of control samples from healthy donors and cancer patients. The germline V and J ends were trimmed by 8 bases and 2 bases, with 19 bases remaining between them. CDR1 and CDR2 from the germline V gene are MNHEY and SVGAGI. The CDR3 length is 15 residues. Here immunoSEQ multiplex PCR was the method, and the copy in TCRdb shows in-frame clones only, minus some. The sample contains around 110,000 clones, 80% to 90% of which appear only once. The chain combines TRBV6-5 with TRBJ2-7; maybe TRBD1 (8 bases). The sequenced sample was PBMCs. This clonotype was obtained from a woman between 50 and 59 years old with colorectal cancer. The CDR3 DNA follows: TGTGCCAGCGGCCTAGGACAGGGACTAACCTACGAGCAGTACTTC. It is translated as CASGLGQGLTYEQYF.